Sequencing of this T cell receptor beta chain was carried out in a study of CD8+CD57+ T cells in acquired aplastic anemia. Study-wide context: The mean DNA yield obtained from sorted CD4+ and CD8+ cells came to 3 to 3.5 ug.

This CDR3 is built from 15 residues. The ends were cut back, 6 bases at V and 2 bases at J, with 11 bases in the middle. Genomic DNA was employed as the template in profiling TCR beta VDJ and CDR3. TCRdb analysed the reads with MiXCR anew, one entry per CDR3 protein. This sample yields about 120,000 distinct CDR3 sequences, of which approximately 50% are seen a single time; around 27% belongs to the top ten. Study findings and constraints: Shared by patients and controls, twenty-nine CD8+ CDR3s were abundant in patients.

Patients who underwent sequencing had shown CD8+CD57+ cell expansion by flow cytometry. Everyone among the patients had severe acquired aplastic anemia. About this clonotype itself: Antigen: not known.

Sequencing was carried out using sorted CD4+, CD8+, or CD8+CD57+ T cells (not recorded which) from PBMCs. The source is a human donor with aplastic anemia. This chain connects TRBV12-3 or TRBV12-4 to TRBJ2-6; weak D call: TRBD2 (6 bases). CDR3 in amino acids: CASRPSGAGANVLTF. The CDR3 bases are TGTGCCAGCAGGCCCTCGGGGGCTGGGGCCAACGTCCTGACTTTC.